This entry is about one TCR beta chain. Germline V gene data show CDR1 as MNHEY and CDR2 as SMNVEV (reference sequence). The CDR3 runs to 13 residues. Trimming cost V 8 bases and J 4 bases, with 12 bases left between them. This sample stems from a study of shared clonotypes between healthy human individuals. The protocol was immunoSEQ multiplex PCR, while the TCRdb copy is restricted to in-frame clones and leaves out a portion. In the table there are more than 2 million clones, roughly 94% of which are singletons. The sample consisted of naive CD4+ T cells sorted from blood. Subset meaning: CD45RA+ positively selected. This chain joins TRBV27 and TRBJ1-3; D unresolved. This TCR came from a man between 18 and 35 years old in good health. CDR3 region: CASAVGEGNTIYF. The CDR3, as DNA: TGTGCCAGCGCGGTTGGGGAGGGAAACACCATATATTTT.